This T cell receptor beta chain was identified during a study of T cells in Graves' hyperthyroidism and ophthalmopathy. Regarding the study as a whole: Separation of ophthalmopathy from stable hyperthyroidism was achieved by a 13 V-J model.

Researchers took RNA transcripts and amplified the TCR beta CDR3 regions from them. A set of HTBI primers served as the primers for a first-round RT-PCR of the TCR CDR3. TCRdb ran MiXCR on the multiplex PCR reads and lists one entry per CDR3 protein. The sample contains around 580,000 distinct CDR3 sequences, around 42% of which appear only once. This clonotype was seen only once. Its antigen is currently unknown. The germline V and J ends were trimmed by 8 bases and 9 bases, with 20 bases remaining between them. This CDR3 contains 14 residues. Germline loops: CDR1 DFQATT, CDR2 SNEGSKA (reference sequence). Patients between 18 and 65 years old had hyperthyroidism, newly diagnosed and lasting under 2 months.

This clonotype originated in a woman between 18 and 29 years old with Graves' hyperthyroidism. The sequenced sample consisted of peripheral blood or thyroid tissue (not recorded which). V gene TRBV20-1 combines with J gene TRBJ1-6; maybe TRBD1 (6 bases). CDR3 sequence reads: CSYSSGTSGSPLHF. CDR3 nucleotides: TGCAGTTACTCGTCCGGGACAAGCGGTTCACCCCTCCACTTT.